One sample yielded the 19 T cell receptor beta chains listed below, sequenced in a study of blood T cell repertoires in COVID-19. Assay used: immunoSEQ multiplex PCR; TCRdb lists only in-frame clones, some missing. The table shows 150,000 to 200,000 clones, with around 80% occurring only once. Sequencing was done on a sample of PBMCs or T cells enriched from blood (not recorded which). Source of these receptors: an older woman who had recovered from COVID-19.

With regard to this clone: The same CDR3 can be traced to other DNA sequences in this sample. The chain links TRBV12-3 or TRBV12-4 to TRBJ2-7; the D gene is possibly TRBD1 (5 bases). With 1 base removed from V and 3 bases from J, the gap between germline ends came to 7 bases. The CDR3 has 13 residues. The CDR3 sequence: CASSLGQGYEQYF. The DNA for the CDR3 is TGTGCCAGCAGTTTAGGGCAGGGCTACGAGCAGTACTTC.

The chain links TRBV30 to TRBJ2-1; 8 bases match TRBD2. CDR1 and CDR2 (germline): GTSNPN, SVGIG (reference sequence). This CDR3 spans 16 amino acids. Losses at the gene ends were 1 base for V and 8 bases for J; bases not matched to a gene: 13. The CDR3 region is CAWSEPGLGVGDEQFF. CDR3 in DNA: TGTGCCTGGAGTGAGCCGGGACTAGGAGTCGGTGATGAGCAGTTCTTC.

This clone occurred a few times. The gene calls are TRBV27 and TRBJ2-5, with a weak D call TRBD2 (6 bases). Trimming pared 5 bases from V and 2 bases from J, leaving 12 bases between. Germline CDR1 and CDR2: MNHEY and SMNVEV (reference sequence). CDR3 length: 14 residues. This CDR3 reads CASSRLGGQETQYF. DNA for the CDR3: TGTGCCAGCAGTAGACTCGGGGGACAAGAGACCCAGTACTTC.

The CDR3 DNA reads as TGTGCCAGCAGCAAAGGGAGACTGGGGCAGTTCTTC. It yields the protein CASSKGRLGQFF. V is TRBV21-1 and J is TRBJ2-1; the table calls TRBD2, which could not be checked here. TRBV21-1 is tagged as a pseudogene. The CDR3 covers 12 residues.

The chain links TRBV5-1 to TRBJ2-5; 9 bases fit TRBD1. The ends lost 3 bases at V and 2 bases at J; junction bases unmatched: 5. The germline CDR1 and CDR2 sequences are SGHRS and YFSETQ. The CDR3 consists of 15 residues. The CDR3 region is CASSWGTGNQETQYF. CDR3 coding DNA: TGCGCCAGCAGCTGGGGGACAGGGAATCAAGAGACCCAGTACTTC. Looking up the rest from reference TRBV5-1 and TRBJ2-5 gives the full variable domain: KAGVTQTPRYLIKTRGQQVTLSCSPISGHRSVSWYQQTPGQGLQFLFEYFSETQRNKGNFPGRFSGRQFSNSRSEMNVSTLELGDSALYLCASSWGTGNQETQYFGPGTRLLVL.

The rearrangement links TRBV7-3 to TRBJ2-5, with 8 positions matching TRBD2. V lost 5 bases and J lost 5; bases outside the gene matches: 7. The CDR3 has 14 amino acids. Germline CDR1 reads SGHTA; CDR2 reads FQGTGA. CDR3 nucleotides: TGTGCCAGCAGCCTTTCTCCTAGCGGGGAGACCCAGTACTTC. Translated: CASSLSPSGETQYF.

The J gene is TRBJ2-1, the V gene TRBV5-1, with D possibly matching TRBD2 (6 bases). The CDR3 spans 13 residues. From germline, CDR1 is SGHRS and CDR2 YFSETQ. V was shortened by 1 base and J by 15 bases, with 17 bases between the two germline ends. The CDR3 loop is CASSLPGDLHWFF. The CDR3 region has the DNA TGCGCCAGCAGCTTGCCGGGGGACTTACACTGGTTCTTC. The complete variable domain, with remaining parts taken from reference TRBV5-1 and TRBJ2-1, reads KAGVTQTPRYLIKTRGQQVTLSCSPISGHRSVSWYQQTPGQGLQFLFEYFSETQRNKGNFPGRFSGRQFSNSRSEMNVSTLELGDSALYLCASSLPGDLHWFFGPGTRLTVL.

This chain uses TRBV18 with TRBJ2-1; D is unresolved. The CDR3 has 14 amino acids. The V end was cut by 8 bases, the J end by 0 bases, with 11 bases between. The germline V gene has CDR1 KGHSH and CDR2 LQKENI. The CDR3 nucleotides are TGTGCCAGCACCGCAGCGACCTCCTACAATGAGCAGTTCTTC. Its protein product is CASTAATSYNEQFF.

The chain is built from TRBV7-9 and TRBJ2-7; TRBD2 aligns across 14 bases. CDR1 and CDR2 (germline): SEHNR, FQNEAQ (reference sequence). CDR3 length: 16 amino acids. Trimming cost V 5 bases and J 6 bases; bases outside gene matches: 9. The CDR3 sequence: CASSPTRLAGGAEQYF. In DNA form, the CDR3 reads TGTGCCAGCAGCCCTACCCGACTAGCGGGGGGGGCCGAGCAGTACTTC.

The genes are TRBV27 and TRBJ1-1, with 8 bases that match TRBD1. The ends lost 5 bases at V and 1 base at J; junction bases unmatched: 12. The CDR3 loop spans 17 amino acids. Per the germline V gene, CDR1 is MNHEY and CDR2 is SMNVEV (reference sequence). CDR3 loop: CASSPRTGRWSNTEAFF. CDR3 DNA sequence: TGTGCCAGCAGTCCGCGGACAGGGCGCTGGTCGAACACTGAAGCTTTCTTT.

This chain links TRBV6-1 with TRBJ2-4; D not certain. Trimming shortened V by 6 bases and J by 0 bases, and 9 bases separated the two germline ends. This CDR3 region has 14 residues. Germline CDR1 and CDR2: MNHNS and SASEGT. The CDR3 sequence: CASRYTVAKNIQYF. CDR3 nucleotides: TGTGCCAGCAGATATACAGTAGCCAAAAACATTCAGTACTTC.

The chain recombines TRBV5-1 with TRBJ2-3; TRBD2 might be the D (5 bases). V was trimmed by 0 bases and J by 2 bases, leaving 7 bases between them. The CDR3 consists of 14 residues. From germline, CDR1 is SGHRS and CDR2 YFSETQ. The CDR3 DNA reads TGCGCCAGCAGCTTGGCCGGACTCACAGATACGCAGTATTTT. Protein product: CASSLAGLTDTQYF. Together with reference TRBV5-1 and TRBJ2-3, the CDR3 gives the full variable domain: KAGVTQTPRYLIKTRGQQVTLSCSPISGHRSVSWYQQTPGQGLQFLFEYFSETQRNKGNFPGRFSGRQFSNSRSEMNVSTLELGDSALYLCASSLAGLTDTQYFGPGTRLTVL.

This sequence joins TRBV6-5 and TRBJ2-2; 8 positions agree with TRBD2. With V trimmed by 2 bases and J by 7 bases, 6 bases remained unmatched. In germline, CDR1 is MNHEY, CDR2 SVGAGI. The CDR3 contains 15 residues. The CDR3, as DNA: TGTGCCAGCAGTTACACGGGAGGGTACGGCGGGGAGCTGTTTTTT. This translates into CASSYTGGYGGELFF.

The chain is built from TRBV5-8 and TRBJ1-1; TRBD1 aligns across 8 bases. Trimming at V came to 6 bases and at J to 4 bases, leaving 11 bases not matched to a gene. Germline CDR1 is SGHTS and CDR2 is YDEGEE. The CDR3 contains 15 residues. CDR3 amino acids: CASTVDGQGGTEAFF. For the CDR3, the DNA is TGTGCCAGCACCGTTGACGGACAGGGTGGCACTGAAGCTTTCTTT.

As DNA, the CDR3 is TGTGCCAGTAGTATTACCGGGACAGGCAATGAGCAGTTCTTC. It is translated as CASSITGTGNEQFF. This chain connects TRBV19 to TRBJ2-1; 8 nucleotides align to TRBD1. From germline, CDR1 is LNHDA and CDR2 SQIVND (reference sequence). The trim removed 3 bases at V and 6 bases at J, leaving 4 bases unmatched. The CDR3 sequence is 14 residues long.

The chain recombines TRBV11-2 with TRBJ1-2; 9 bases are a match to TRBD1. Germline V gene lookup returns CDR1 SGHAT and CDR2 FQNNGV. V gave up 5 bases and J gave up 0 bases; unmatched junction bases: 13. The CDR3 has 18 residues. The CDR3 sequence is CASSLHGTGSSTNYGYTF. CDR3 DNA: TGTGCCAGCAGCCTACACGGGACAGGGTCCAGTACTAACTATGGCTACACCTTC.

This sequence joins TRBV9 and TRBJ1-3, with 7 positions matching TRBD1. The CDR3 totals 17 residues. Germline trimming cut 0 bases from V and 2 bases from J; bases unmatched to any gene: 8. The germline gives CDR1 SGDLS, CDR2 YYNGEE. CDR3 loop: CASSVAGGQTTGNTIYF. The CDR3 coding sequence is TGTGCCAGCAGCGTAGCAGGGGGACAGACTACTGGAAACACCATATATTTT.

The CDR3 DNA reads as TGTGCCAGCACCCCAGAGGGATTGAGCACCTACGAGCAGTACTTC. This sequence encodes CASTPEGLSTYEQYF. V and J are TRBV6-5 and TRBJ2-7, with D maybe TRBD2 (5 bases). The CDR3 length is 15 residues. The germline gives CDR1 MNHEY, CDR2 SVGAGI. V was trimmed by 7 bases and J by 2 bases, leaving 18 bases between them.

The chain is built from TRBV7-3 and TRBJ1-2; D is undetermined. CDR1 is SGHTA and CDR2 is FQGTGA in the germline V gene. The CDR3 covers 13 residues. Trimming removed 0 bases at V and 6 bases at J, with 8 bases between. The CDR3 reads CASSLTGSHGYTF. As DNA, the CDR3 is TGTGCCAGCAGCTTAACGGGGAGCCATGGCTACACCTTC.